The 12 T cell receptor beta chains listed next were all sequenced from one sample in a study of Graves' ophthalmopathy and Graves' hyperthyroidism. Amplification of the TCR beta CDR3 regions used RNA transcripts (as template). The first round was an RT-PCR with HTBI primers, and the second round was a multiplex PCR. TCRdb itself ran the multiplex PCR reads through MiXCR, one entry per CDR3 protein. The table includes 680,000 or so distinct CDR3 sequences, 22% detected once. The sequenced sample was peripheral blood. The receptors come from a woman aged 18-29 years with stable Graves' hyperthyroidism. Some clones in this sample may be carry-over from other donors' samples.

In this sample, this clonotype turned up many times. The chain has TRBV5-6 and TRBJ2-5; D is tentatively TRBD1 or TRBD2 (5 bases each). The CDR3 sequence is 14 residues long. Per the germline V gene, CDR1 is SGHDT and CDR2 is YYEEEE. V lost 3 bases, J lost 2 bases, and 11 bases lay in between. CDR3 amino acids: CASSSTGRQETQYF. The CDR3 region has the DNA TGTGCCAGCAGCTCAACGGGACGGCAAGAGACCCAGTACTTC.

The V and J genes are TRBV10-2 and TRBJ2-7; 7 bases align to TRBD1. V was clipped by 0 bases and J by 4 bases; unmatched bases: 9. Germline V gene sequence: CDR1 WSHSY, CDR2 SAAADI. This CDR3 is built from 16 residues. In nucleotides, the CDR3 is TGCGCCAGCAGTGAGTCGACAGGGATAGTTAGGTACGAGCAGTACTTC. Encoded protein: CASSESTGIVRYEQYF.

The J gene is TRBJ1-5, the V gene TRBV2; 8 bases agree with TRBD1. The V and J ends lost 10 bases and 3 bases, in that order; junction bases with no gene match: 11. CDR3 length: 15 amino acids. CDR1 is SNHLY and CDR2 is FYNNEI in the germline V gene. The CDR3 is CATSLGQALNQPQHF. The CDR3 DNA reads as TGTGCCACCTCCCTGGGACAGGCTCTCAATCAGCCCCAGCATTTT.

Comments on this clonotype: Lacking the conserved final phenylalanine or tryptophan, this CDR3 likely reflects a read error. This chain uses TRBV20-1 with TRBJ1-1, with unresolved D. The CDR3 is 14 amino acids. The V end was cut by 3 bases, the J end by 6 bases, with 17 bases between. The germline gives CDR1 DFQATT, CDR2 SNEGSKA (reference sequence). The CDR3 here is CSASPTDHMAEAFY. The CDR3 DNA sequence: TGCAGTGCTAGCCCTACAGATCACATGGCTGAAGCTTTCTAT.

This clonotype was picked up a small number of times. V gene TRBV3-1 combines with J gene TRBJ1-2; tentatively, D is TRBD1 (6 bases). The CDR3 is 16 amino acids. V was shortened by 4 bases and J by 5 bases, with 20 bases between the two germline ends. Germline V CDR1 and CDR2: LGHDT, YNNKEL (reference sequence). In nucleotides, the CDR3 is TGTGCCAGCAGCCCCTCGGACAGTCTCGTCCTATATGGCTACACCTTC. Amino acids: CASSPSDSLVLYGYTF.

This clonotype was seen at least ten times. The chain recombines TRBV6-2 or TRBV6-3 with TRBJ1-5; D gene unclear. Germline-derived CDR1 and CDR2 are MNHEY and SVGEGT. The CDR3 is 13 amino acids. Trimming shortened V by 2 bases and J by 4 bases, and 6 bases separated the two germline ends. The CDR3 here is CASSYPGNQPQHF. CDR3 DNA sequence: TGTGCCAGCAGTTACCCCGGGAATCAGCCCCAGCATTTT.

On this clonotype itself: A much larger clone differs by one base, so this may be a read error. This sequence joins TRBV12-3 or TRBV12-4 and TRBJ2-7; the match to TRBD2 covers 7 bases. V gave up 3 bases and J gave up 3 bases; unmatched junction bases: 8. This CDR3 contains 15 residues. CDR3 protein: CASSFRAGSFYEQYF. The CDR3 region has the DNA TGTGCCAGCAGTTTTCGAGCGGGGTCCTTCTACGAGCAGTACTTC.

The V and J genes are TRBV14 and TRBJ1-2; the match to TRBD1 covers 9 bases. Germline CDR1 is SGHDN and CDR2 is FVKESK. V lost 6 bases and J lost 7; bases outside the gene matches: 3. This CDR3 spans 12 amino acids. The CDR3 here is CASRGTGLGYTF. DNA for the CDR3: TGTGCCAGCAGAGGGACAGGGCTTGGCTACACCTTC.

This clonotype was seen repeatedly, ten times or more. The chain joins TRBV20-1 to TRBJ1-2; D uncertain. The CDR3 consists of 11 residues. Trimming removed 5 bases at V and 2 bases at J, with 6 bases between. Per germline, CDR1 DFQATT and CDR2 SNEGSKA (reference sequence). The CDR3 protein is CSAPGNYGYTF. The CDR3 DNA follows: TGCAGTGCTCCAGGAAACTATGGCTACACCTTC.

This clonotype showed up many times. The chain carries TRBV12-3 or TRBV12-4 and TRBJ2-7; D remains unclear. Trimming pared 1 base from V and 5 bases from J, leaving 12 bases between. CDR3 length: 14 amino acids. The CDR3 sequence: CASSLVGPSHEQYF. The CDR3 region has the DNA TGTGCCAGCAGTTTAGTGGGTCCTTCTCACGAGCAGTACTTC.

The chain combines TRBV29-1 with TRBJ2-2; the D is unclear. The germline V gene encodes CDR1 SQVTM and CDR2 ANQGSEA. The CDR3 has 14 amino acids. V lost 6 bases and J 5 bases, leaving 16 bases between the germline ends. DNA for the CDR3: TGCAGCGTCCTGAAGAACCGACGGACCGGGGAGCTGTTTTTT. Translating gives CSVLKNRRTGELFF.

This clonotype has at least ten counts. The V gene is TRBV6-2 or TRBV6-3, the J gene TRBJ2-5; 14 bases fit TRBD2. Losses at the gene ends were 2 bases for V and 3 bases for J; bases not matched to a gene: 2. Germline CDR1 and CDR2: MNHEY and SVGEGT. There are 16 residues in the CDR3. The CDR3 sequence is CASSYGTSGGKETQYF. Here the CDR3 DNA reads TGTGCCAGCAGTTACGGGACTAGCGGGGGAAAAGAGACCCAGTACTTC.